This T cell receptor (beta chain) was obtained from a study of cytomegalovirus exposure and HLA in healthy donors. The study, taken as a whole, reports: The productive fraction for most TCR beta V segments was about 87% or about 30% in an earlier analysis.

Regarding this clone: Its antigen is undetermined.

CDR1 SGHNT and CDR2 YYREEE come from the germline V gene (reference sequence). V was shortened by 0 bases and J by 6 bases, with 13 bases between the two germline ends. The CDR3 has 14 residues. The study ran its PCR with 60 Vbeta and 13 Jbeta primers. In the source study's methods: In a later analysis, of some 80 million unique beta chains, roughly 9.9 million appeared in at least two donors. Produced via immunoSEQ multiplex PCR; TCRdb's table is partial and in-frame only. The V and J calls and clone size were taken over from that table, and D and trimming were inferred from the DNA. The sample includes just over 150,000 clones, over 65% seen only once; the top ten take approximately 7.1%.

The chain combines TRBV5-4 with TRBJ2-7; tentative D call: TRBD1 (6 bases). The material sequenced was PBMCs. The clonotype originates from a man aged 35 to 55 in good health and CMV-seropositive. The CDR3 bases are TGTGCCAGCAGCTTGGGTGTCAGGGGACCCGAGCAGTACTTC. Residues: CASSLGVRGPEQYF.